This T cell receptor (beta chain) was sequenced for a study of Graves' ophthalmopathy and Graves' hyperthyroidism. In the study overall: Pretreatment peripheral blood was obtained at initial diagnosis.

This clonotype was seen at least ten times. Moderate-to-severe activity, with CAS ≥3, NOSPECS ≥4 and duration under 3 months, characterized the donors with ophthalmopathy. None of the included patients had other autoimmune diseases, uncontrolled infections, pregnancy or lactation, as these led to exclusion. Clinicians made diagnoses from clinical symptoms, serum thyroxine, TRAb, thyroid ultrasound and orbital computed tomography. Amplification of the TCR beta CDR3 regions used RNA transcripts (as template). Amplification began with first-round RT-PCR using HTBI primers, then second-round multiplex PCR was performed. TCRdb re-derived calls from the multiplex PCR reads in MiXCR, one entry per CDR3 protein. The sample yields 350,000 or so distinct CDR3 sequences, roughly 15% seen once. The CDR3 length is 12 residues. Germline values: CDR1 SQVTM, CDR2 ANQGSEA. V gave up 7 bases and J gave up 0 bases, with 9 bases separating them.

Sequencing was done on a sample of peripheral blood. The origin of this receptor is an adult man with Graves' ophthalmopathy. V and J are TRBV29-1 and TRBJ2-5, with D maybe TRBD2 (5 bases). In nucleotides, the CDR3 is TGCAGCGCTCCGGACTACCAAGAGACCCAGTACTTC. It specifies CSAPDYQETQYF.